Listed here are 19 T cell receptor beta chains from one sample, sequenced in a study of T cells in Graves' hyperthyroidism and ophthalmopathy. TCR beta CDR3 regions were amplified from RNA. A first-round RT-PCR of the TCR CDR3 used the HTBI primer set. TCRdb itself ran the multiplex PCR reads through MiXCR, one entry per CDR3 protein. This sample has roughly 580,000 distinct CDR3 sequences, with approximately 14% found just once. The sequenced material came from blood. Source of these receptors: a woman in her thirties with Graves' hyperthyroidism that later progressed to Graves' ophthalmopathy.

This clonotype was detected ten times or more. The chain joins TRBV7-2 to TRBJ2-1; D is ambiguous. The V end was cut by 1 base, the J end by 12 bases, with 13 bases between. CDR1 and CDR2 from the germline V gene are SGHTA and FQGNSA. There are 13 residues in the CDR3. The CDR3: CASSLDVARRQFF. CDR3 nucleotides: TGTGCCAGCAGCTTAGATGTTGCTAGGAGGCAGTTCTTC.

The CDR3 DNA follows: TGTGCCAGCAAACCGGGACAGGGATCTTCACCCCTCCACTTT. Translation gives CASKPGQGSSPLHF. The rearrangement uses TRBV6-1 and TRBJ1-6; 9 nucleotides line up with TRBD1. The CDR3 length is 14 residues. Germline assignment: CDR1 MNHNS and CDR2 SASEGT. V shed 7 bases, J shed 9 bases, and the junction held 7 bases outside the gene matches.

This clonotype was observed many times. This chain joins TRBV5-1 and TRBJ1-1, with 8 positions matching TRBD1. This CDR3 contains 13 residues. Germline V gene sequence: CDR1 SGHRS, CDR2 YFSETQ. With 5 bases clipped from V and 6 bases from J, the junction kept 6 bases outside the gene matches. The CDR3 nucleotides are TGCGCCAGCAGAGGACAGGGCGAGCCTGAAGCTTTCTTT. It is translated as CASRGQGEPEAFF.

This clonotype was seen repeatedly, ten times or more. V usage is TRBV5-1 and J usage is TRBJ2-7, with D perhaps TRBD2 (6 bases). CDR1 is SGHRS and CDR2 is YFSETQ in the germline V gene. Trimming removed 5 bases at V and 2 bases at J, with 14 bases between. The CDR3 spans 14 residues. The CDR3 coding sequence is TGCGCCAGCAGTTACTCAGGGACTCCCTACGAGCAGTACTTC. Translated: CASSYSGTPYEQYF.

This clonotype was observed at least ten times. CDR3 region: CATDRAGNTDTQYF. CDR3 coding DNA: TGTGCCACGGATCGAGCGGGAAACACAGATACGCAGTATTTT. The chain employs TRBV2 and TRBJ2-3, with 7 bases fitting TRBD2. CDR1 SNHLY and CDR2 FYNNEI come from the germline V gene. After removal of 10 bases from V and 2 bases from J, the junction contained 9 bases not matched to a gene. The CDR3 has 14 residues.

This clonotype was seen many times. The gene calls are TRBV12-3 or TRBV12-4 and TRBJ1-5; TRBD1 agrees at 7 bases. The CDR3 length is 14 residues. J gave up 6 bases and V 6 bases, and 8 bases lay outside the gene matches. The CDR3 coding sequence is TGTGCCAGCAGCCCCGACAGGGAGGCTCAGCCCCAGCATTTT. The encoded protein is CASSPDREAQPQHF.

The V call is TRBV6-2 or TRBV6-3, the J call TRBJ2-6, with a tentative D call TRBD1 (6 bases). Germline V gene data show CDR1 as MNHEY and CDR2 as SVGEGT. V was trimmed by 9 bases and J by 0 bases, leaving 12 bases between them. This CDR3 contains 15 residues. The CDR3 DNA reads TGTGCCAGTTCGGAACAGGGCTCTGGGGCCAACGTCCTGACTTTC. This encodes CASSEQGSGANVLTF.

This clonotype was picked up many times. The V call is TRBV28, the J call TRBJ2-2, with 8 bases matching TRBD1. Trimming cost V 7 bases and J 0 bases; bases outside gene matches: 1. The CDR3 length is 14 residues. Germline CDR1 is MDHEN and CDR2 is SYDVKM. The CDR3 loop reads CASTDRANTGELFF. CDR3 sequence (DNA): TGTGCCAGCACGGACAGGGCGAACACCGGGGAGCTGTTTTTT.

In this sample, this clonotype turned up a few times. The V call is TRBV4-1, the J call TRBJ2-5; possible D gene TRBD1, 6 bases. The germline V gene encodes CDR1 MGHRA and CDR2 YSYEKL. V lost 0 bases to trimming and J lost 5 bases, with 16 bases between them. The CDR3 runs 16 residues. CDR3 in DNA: TGCGCCAGCAGCCAAGAAGGGACACCAAAGGAGGAGACCCAGTACTTC. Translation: CASSQEGTPKEETQYF.

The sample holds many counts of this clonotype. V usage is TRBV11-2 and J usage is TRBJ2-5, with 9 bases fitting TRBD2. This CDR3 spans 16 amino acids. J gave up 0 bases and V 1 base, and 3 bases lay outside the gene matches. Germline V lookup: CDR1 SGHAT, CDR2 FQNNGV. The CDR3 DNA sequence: TGTGCCAGCAGCTTAGGAGCGGGAGGCTACCAAGAGACCCAGTACTTC. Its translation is CASSLGAGGYQETQYF.

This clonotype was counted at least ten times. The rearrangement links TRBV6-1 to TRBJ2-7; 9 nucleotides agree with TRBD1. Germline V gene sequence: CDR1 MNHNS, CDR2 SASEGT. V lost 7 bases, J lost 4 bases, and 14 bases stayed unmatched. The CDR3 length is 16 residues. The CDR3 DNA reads TGTGCCAGCATCAAAACAGCGGGACAGGGATCATACGAGCAGTACTTC. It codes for CASIKTAGQGSYEQYF.

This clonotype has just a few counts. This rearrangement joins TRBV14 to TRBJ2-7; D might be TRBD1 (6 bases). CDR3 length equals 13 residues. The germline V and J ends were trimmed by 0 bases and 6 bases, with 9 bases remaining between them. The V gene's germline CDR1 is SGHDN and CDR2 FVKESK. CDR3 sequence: CASSQDQGFEQYF. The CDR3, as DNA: TGTGCCAGCAGCCAAGATCAGGGGTTCGAGCAGTACTTC. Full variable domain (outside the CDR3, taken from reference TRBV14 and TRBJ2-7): EAGVTQFPSHSVIEKGQTVTLRCDPISGHDNLYWYRRVMGKEIKFLLHFVKESKQDESGMPNNRFLAERTGGTYSTLKVQPAELEDSGVYFCASSQDQGFEQYFGPGTRLTVT.

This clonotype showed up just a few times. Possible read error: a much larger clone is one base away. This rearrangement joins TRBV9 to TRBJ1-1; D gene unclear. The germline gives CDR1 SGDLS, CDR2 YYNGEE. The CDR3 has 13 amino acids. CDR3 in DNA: TGTGCCAGCAGCGTAGAACGGAACACTGAAGCTCTCTTT. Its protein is CASSVERNTEALF.

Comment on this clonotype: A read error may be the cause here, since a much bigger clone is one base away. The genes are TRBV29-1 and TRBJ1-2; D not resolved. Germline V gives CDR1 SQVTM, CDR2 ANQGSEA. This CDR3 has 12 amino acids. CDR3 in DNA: TGCAGCGTTGAGCAGCAAAACTATGACTACACCTTC. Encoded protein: CSVEQQNYDYTF.

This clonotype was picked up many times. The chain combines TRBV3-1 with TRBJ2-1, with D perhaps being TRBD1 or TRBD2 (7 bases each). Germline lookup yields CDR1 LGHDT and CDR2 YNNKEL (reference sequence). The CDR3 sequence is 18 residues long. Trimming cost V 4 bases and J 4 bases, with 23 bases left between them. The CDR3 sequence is CASSLFQGGLAEYNEQFF. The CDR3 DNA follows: TGTGCCAGCAGCCTCTTTCAGGGGGGTCTAGCGGAGTACAATGAGCAGTTCTTC.

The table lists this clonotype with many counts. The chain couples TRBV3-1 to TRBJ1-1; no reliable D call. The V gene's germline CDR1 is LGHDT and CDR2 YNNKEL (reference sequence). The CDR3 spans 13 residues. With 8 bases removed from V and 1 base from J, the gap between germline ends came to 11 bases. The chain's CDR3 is CASGRRENTEAFF. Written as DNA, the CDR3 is TGTGCCAGCGGCCGGAGGGAGAACACTGAAGCTTTCTTT.

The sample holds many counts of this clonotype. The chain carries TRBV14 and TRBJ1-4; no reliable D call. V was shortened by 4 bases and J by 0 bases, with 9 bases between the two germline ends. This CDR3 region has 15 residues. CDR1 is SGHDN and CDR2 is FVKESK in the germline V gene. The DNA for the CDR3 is TGTGCCAGCAGCCCTCGAGGAACAACTAATGAAAAACTGTTTTTT. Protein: CASSPRGTTNEKLFF.

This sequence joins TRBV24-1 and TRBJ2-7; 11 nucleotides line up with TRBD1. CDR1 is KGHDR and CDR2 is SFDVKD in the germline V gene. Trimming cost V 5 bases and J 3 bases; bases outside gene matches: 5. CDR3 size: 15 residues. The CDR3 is CATSGTGGLVYEQYF. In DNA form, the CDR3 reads TGTGCCACCAGTGGGACAGGGGGCCTCGTCTACGAGCAGTACTTC.

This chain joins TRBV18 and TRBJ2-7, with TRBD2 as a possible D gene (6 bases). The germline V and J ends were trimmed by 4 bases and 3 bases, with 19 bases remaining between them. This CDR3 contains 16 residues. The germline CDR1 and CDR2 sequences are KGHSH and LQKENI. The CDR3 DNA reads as TGTGCCAGCTCACAATCTCAGGGCGGGATAGACTACGAGCAGTACTTC. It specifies CASSQSQGGIDYEQYF. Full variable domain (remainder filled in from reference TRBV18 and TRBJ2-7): NAGVMQNPRHLVRRRGQEARLRCSPMKGHSHVYWYRQLPEEGLKFMVYLQKENIIDESGMPKERFSAEFPKEGPSILRIQQVVRGDSAAYFCASSQSQGGIDYEQYFGPGTRLTVT.